In its sample, the clone carrying this T cell receptor (beta chain) was seen a few times. Produced via immunoSEQ multiplex PCR; TCRdb's table is partial and in-frame only. This sample carries some 150,000 clones, 93% of them seen once, and the ten largest clones take over 4%. The V end lost 4 bases, the J end lost 3 bases, and 16 bases lay between the germline ends. This CDR3 has 16 amino acids. The germline gives CDR1 SGHRS, CDR2 YFSETQ. This specimen belongs to a study of control samples from healthy donors and cancer patients. The chain combines TRBV5-1 with TRBJ2-2; D is possibly TRBD1 or TRBD2 (6 bases each). The sequencing input was blood. This TCR came from an older woman in good health. The CDR3 is CASSPQPGADTGELFF. In nucleotides, the CDR3 is TGCGCCAGCAGCCCCCAACCGGGGGCAGACACCGGGGAGCTGTTTTTT.